Each of the 5 T cell receptor beta chains below was sequenced from the same sample in a study of blood T cells in healthy people across ages. Alongside a J-beta primer mix, a sample-barcoded 5' primer served in a second PCR lasting roughly 7 to 11 cycles. TCRdb re-called the 5' RACE reads with MiXCR, one entry per CDR3 protein. Of 1.5 million to 2 million distinct CDR3 sequences listed, approximately 30% were seen once; the top ten hold roughly 8%. Input material: blood. The receptors come from a woman aged 25-40 years in good health.

V and J are TRBV19 and TRBJ1-5, with 7 bases fitting TRBD1. The CDR3 length is 15 residues. With 5 bases clipped from V and 3 bases from J, the junction kept 7 bases outside the gene matches. Per germline, CDR1 LNHDA and CDR2 SQIVND (reference sequence). In nucleotides, the CDR3 is TGTGCCAGTAGTCCTCAGGGGGTCCCCAATCAGCCCCAGCATTTT. As protein: CASSPQGVPNQPQHF.

A few counts support this clonotype. This rearrangement joins TRBV7-9 to TRBJ2-4, with a tentative D call TRBD2 (6 bases). This CDR3 is built from 15 residues. V lost 1 base and J 7 bases, leaving 14 bases between the germline ends. Germline CDR1 SEHNR, CDR2 FQNEAQ (reference sequence). The CDR3 DNA reads as TGTGCCAGCAGCTTAGGTGGCGGGGCAAGTAACATTCAGTACTTC. The encoded protein is CASSLGGGASNIQYF.

The chain is built from TRBV18 and TRBJ1-1; 7 positions match TRBD1. The CDR3 runs 16 residues. Losses at the gene ends were 0 bases for V and 0 bases for J; bases not matched to a gene: 4. The germline gives CDR1 KGHSH, CDR2 LQKENI. DNA for the CDR3: TGTGCCAGCTCACCACCGACAGGGCTATTGAACACTGAAGCTTTCTTT. It encodes CASSPPTGLLNTEAFF.

The chain uses TRBV20-1 and TRBJ1-2; weak D call: TRBD1 (5 bases). The CDR3 is made up of 12 amino acids. Deletions cut 0 bases from V and 3 bases from J, with 5 bases between. Germline lookup yields CDR1 DFQATT and CDR2 SNEGSKA (reference sequence). The CDR3 here is CSAREQDYGYTF. CDR3 DNA sequence: TGCAGTGCTAGAGAACAGGACTATGGCTACACCTTC.

This clonotype was counted many times. V and J are TRBV5-1 and TRBJ1-4, with D possibly TRBD1 on 6 matching bases. The CDR3 is 14 amino acids. Germline V CDR1 and CDR2: SGHRS, YFSETQ. V was pared by 1 base and J by 4 bases, with 8 bases between. The CDR3 DNA is TGCGCCAGCAGCTTGACAGGGAATAATGAAAAACTGTTTTTT. It translates to CASSLTGNNEKLFF.